The clone carrying this T cell receptor (beta chain) was detected only once. The antigen remains undetermined. This specimen comes from a study of identical twins. The CDR3 spans 14 residues. The trim removed 5 bases at V and 8 bases at J, leaving 10 bases unmatched. Germline V CDR1 and CDR2: MNHNS, SASEGT. TCRdb re-called the 5' RACE reads through MiXCR, storing one row per CDR3 protein. Of approximately 500,000 distinct CDR3 sequences listed, around 24% are singletons. Study findings and constraints: The study found excess low generation probability among twin-shared out-of-frame alpha sequences.

In addition, the sample was reused for a study of T cells expressing NK-cell markers.

The sample taken for sequencing was CD4+ T cells sorted from blood. This TCR came from a woman aged 18-35 years in good health. The chain links TRBV6-1 to TRBJ2-3, with 7 bases lining up with TRBD1. CDR3 coding DNA: TGTGCCAGCAGTCAGAGGGGGCCACATGGTACGCAGTATTTT. Protein product: CASSQRGPHGTQYF.